These 27 T cell receptor beta chains came from one sample sequenced in a study of cytomegalovirus exposure and HLA in healthy donors. Use of 60 Vbeta and 13 Jbeta primers characterized the PCR. Method: immunoSEQ multiplex PCR; TCRdb's copy keeps in-frame clones and lacks some. In the table there are 100,000 to 150,000 clones, around 83% of which are singletons. The sample consisted of PBMCs. Source of these receptors: a human donor in good health.

This clone was observed a handful of times. J is TRBJ2-4 and V is TRBV6-6; D call uncertain. CDR1 and CDR2 (germline): MNHNY, SVGAGI (reference sequence). The V end lost 6 bases, the J end lost 0 bases, and 12 bases lay between the germline ends. The CDR3 covers 15 residues. The CDR3 region has the DNA TGTGCCAGCAGGGTTACGGGTCTAGCCAAAAACATTCAGTACTTC. Protein sequence: CASRVTGLAKNIQYF.

The CDR3 spells CASSVVSDSHTEAFF. The CDR3 coding sequence is TGTGCCAGCAGCGTAGTATCGGACTCCCACACTGAAGCTTTCTTT. The chain combines TRBV9 with TRBJ1-1, with D unresolved. Trimming cost V 0 bases and J 3 bases, with 12 bases left between them. Germline V gene lookup returns CDR1 SGDLS and CDR2 YYNGEE. The CDR3 runs 15 residues.

V usage is TRBV9 and J usage is TRBJ2-1, with 15 bases lining up with TRBD2. Germline loops: CDR1 SGDLS, CDR2 YYNGEE. Germline trimming cut 0 bases from V and 8 bases from J; bases unmatched to any gene: 6. The CDR3 is made up of 17 amino acids. Here the CDR3 reads CASSVDPGLAGGDEQFF. In nucleotides, the CDR3 is TGTGCCAGCAGCGTAGACCCGGGACTAGCGGGGGGCGATGAGCAGTTCTTC. The full variable domain, its missing parts supplied by reference TRBV9 and TRBJ2-1, is DSGVTQTPKHLITATGQRVTLRCSPRSGDLSVYWYQQSLDQGLQFLIQYYNGEERAKGNILERFSAQQFPDLHSELNLSSLELGDSALYFCASSVDPGLAGGDEQFFGPGTRLTVL.

This clone occurred a few times. The chain carries TRBV6-1 and TRBJ1-6; D call uncertain. The CDR3 loop spans 12 amino acids. Germline loops: CDR1 MNHNS, CDR2 SASEGT. V gave up 6 bases and J gave up 11 bases, with 11 bases separating them. DNA for the CDR3: TGTGCCAGCAGATCAACCGGGGCACCCCTCCACTTT. Amino acid sequence: CASRSTGAPLHF.

The genes are TRBV2 and TRBJ1-2; a weak D match, TRBD1 (5 bases). This CDR3 contains 11 residues. V was shortened by 8 bases and J by 10 bases, with 14 bases between the two germline ends. In germline, CDR1 is SNHLY, CDR2 FYNNEI. CDR3 coding DNA: TGTGCCAGCGGTTGGGGCAGGGTCTACACCTTC. Translated, it gives CASGWGRVYTF.

The chain combines TRBV7-2 with TRBJ2-1; 8 positions agree with TRBD2. The V and J ends lost 5 bases and 5 bases, in that order; junction bases with no gene match: 8. The CDR3 contains 15 residues. Germline assignment: CDR1 SGHTA and CDR2 FQGNSA. CDR3 sequence: CASSLTLAGNNEQFF. In DNA form, the CDR3 reads TGTGCCAGCAGCCTTACTCTAGCGGGCAACAATGAGCAGTTCTTC. The full variable domain, with the rest looked up from reference TRBV7-2 and TRBJ2-1, is GAGVSQSPSNKVTEKGKDVELRCDPISGHTALYWYRQSLGQGLEFLIYFQGNSAPDKSGLPSDRFSAERTGGSVSTLTIQRTQQEDSAVYLCASSLTLAGNNEQFFGPGTRLTVL.

The chain has TRBV6-6 and TRBJ2-7; D is unresolved. This CDR3 comprises 13 residues. V dropped 5 bases and J dropped 5 bases, with 13 bases sitting between them. CDR1 is MNHNY, CDR2 SVGAGI, per germline (reference sequence). The CDR3 nucleotides read TGTGCCAGCAGTCACGGTGCTCGGGACGAGCAGTACTTC. Translating it yields CASSHGARDEQYF.

The genes are TRBV5-1 and TRBJ2-2, with 12 bases that match TRBD2. Germline trimming cut 6 bases from V and 4 bases from J; bases unmatched to any gene: 10. This CDR3 comprises 17 residues. From germline, CDR1 is SGHRS and CDR2 YFSETQ. The CDR3 bases are TGCGCCAGCACCTGGCTAGCGGGGGGGCCGGGCACCGGGGAGCTGTTTTTT. Translation gives CASTWLAGGPGTGELFF.

V is TRBV9 and J is TRBJ2-1, with D possibly being TRBD1 (5 bases). Trimming pared 4 bases from V and 7 bases from J, leaving 12 bases between. The length of the CDR3 is 13 residues. Germline-derived CDR1 and CDR2 are SGDLS and YYNGEE. The CDR3, as DNA: TGTGCCAGCAGCCACGGACATACGAATGAGCAGTTCTTC. Its translation is CASSHGHTNEQFF.

As regards this clone: At one end, the junction sequence differs from germline, possibly due to a read error. The chain carries TRBV7-9 and TRBJ2-3; no reliable D call. Germline values: CDR1 SEHNR, CDR2 FQNEAQ (reference sequence). CDR3 length equals 12 residues. The CDR3 loop reads CSSSSLGDTQYF. Written as DNA, the CDR3 is TGTTCCAGCAGCTCCCTCGGAGATACGCAGTATTTT. The full variable domain, completed using reference TRBV7-9 and TRBJ2-3, is DTGVSQNPRHKITKRGQNVTFRCDPISEHNRLYWYRQTLGQGPEFLTYFQNEAQLEKSRLLSDRFSAERPKGSFSTLEIQRTEQGDSAMYLCSSSSLGDTQYFGPGTRLTVL.

The chain recombines TRBV15 with TRBJ1-6; no firm D call. CDR3 size: 14 residues. V was trimmed by 5 bases and J by 5 bases, leaving 10 bases between them. CDR1 is LNHNV and CDR2 is YYDKDF in the germline V gene (reference sequence). The DNA for the CDR3 is TGTGCCACCAGCCGTTGGCGGGATAATTCACCCCTCCACTTT. It is translated as CATSRWRDNSPLHF. Full variable domain (missing parts from reference TRBV15 and TRBJ1-6): DAMVIQNPRYQVTQFGKPVTLSCSQTLNHNVMYWYQQKSSQAPKLLFHYYDKDFNNEADTPDNFQSRRPNTSFCFLDIRSPGLGDTAMYLCATSRWRDNSPLHFGNGTRLTVT.

The chain uses TRBV5-8 and TRBJ1-1; 7 bases match TRBD1. V gave up 4 bases and J gave up 1 base; unmatched junction bases: 7. The CDR3 is made up of 15 amino acids. Germline CDR1 and CDR2: SGHTS and YDEGEE. This CDR3 is CASSEYRGGNTEAFF. CDR3 coding DNA: TGTGCCAGCAGCGAATACAGGGGTGGGAACACTGAAGCTTTCTTT.

The V gene is TRBV9, the J gene TRBJ1-6, with 8 bases identical to TRBD1. Germline trimming cut 4 bases from V and 7 bases from J; bases unmatched to any gene: 7. CDR3 length equals 15 residues. From germline, CDR1 is SGDLS and CDR2 YYNGEE. CDR3 residues: CASSPGQGKNSPLHF. The CDR3 nucleotides read TGTGCCAGCAGCCCCGGACAGGGAAAGAATTCACCCCTCCACTTT. Drawing the rest from reference TRBV9 and TRBJ1-6, the complete variable domain is DSGVTQTPKHLITATGQRVTLRCSPRSGDLSVYWYQQSLDQGLQFLIQYYNGEERAKGNILERFSAQQFPDLHSELNLSSLELGDSALYFCASSPGQGKNSPLHFGNGTRLTVT.

The chain uses TRBV9 and TRBJ2-5, with TRBD2 matching over 10 bases. The J call may be in error: the DNA end matches TRBJ2-7 better. This CDR3 region has 14 residues. Germline values: CDR1 SGDLS, CDR2 YYNGEE. The CDR3 DNA reads TGTGCCAGCAGCGCAACTAGCGGGGCCGTCGAGCAGTACTTC. Its protein product is CASSATSGAVEQYF.

The table lists this clone with a few counts. CDR3 residues: CASILGRGLDTEAFF. The CDR3 DNA reads TGCGCCAGCATACTTGGCAGGGGCCTTGACACTGAAGCTTTCTTT. The chain carries TRBV10-1 and TRBJ1-1; D perhaps matches TRBD1 (6 bases). The CDR3 extends over 15 amino acids. The V gene lost 7 bases and the J gene lost 3 bases, with 18 bases spanning the gap. Germline-derived CDR1 and CDR2 are WNHNN and SYGVQD (reference sequence).

A single count supports this clone. The chain combines TRBV11-2 with TRBJ2-1; D is undetermined. Germline V gene sequence: CDR1 SGHAT, CDR2 FQNNGV. V lost 1 base, J lost 10 bases, and 5 bases lay in between. The CDR3 is 11 amino acids. The CDR3 loop is CASSLVAEQFF. The DNA of the CDR3 is TGTGCCAGCAGCTTAGTTGCGGAGCAGTTCTTC.

The chain employs TRBV7-9 and TRBJ1-5; 10 bases agree with TRBD1. The V gene end was trimmed by 4 bases and the J gene end by 0 bases; junction bases not matched to a gene: 9. Germline V gives CDR1 SEHNR, CDR2 FQNEAQ (reference sequence). The CDR3 loop spans 18 amino acids. CDR3 amino acids: CASSSNRDRGVSNQPQHF. CDR3 nucleotides: TGTGCCAGCAGCTCGAACCGGGACAGGGGAGTTAGCAATCAGCCCCAGCATTTT.

This chain connects TRBV7-8 to TRBJ1-2, with 8 bases aligning to TRBD1. CDR1 and CDR2 from the germline V gene are SGHVS and FQNEAQ. V shed 1 base, J shed 5 bases, and the junction held 3 bases outside the gene matches. The CDR3 length is 14 residues. DNA of the CDR3: TGTGCCAGCAGCTTAGGGACAGGGTTTTATGGCTACACCTTC. Protein product: CASSLGTGFYGYTF.

The chain employs TRBV10-2 and TRBJ1-5, with a tentative D call TRBD1 (5 bases). Germline V gives CDR1 WSHSY, CDR2 SAAADI. V was shortened by 0 bases and J by 4 bases, with 10 bases between the two germline ends. The CDR3 is 15 residues long. CDR3 protein: CASSESDYRNQPQHF. CDR3 nucleotide sequence: TGCGCCAGCAGTGAGTCGGATTACAGGAATCAGCCCCAGCATTTT.

V and J are TRBV4-1 and TRBJ2-3; no definite D call. In germline, CDR1 is MGHRA, CDR2 YSYEKL. The CDR3 spans 12 residues. The ends were cut back, 3 bases at V and 3 bases at J, with 4 bases in the middle. The CDR3 reads CASSHQTDTQYF. In DNA form, the CDR3 reads TGCGCCAGCAGCCACCAGACAGATACGCAGTATTTT.

V is TRBV28 and J is TRBJ2-1, with 8 bases lining up with TRBD2. Per the germline V gene, CDR1 is MDHEN and CDR2 is SYDVKM. This CDR3 is 15 amino acids long. Losses at the gene ends were 6 bases for V and 2 bases for J; bases not matched to a gene: 6. The CDR3 nucleotides read TGTGCCAGCAGGTCGACTAGCGCTACCTACAATGAGCAGTTCTTC. Translating it yields CASRSTSATYNEQFF.

CDR3 amino acids: CASSLAVSNDEQFF. The CDR3, as DNA: TGTGCCAGCAGCTTAGCCGTTAGCAACGATGAGCAGTTCTTC. The gene calls are TRBV7-6 and TRBJ2-1; D unclear. This CDR3 spans 14 amino acids. Germline CDR1 SGHVS, CDR2 FNYEAQ. V was clipped by 0 bases and J by 8 bases, with 11 bases between them. Full variable domain (remainder filled in from reference TRBV7-6 and TRBJ2-1): GAGVSQSPRYKVTKRGQDVALRCDPISGHVSLYWYRQALGQGPEFLTYFNYEAQQDKSGLPNDRFSAERPEGSISTLTIQRTEQRDSAMYRCASSLAVSNDEQFFGPGTRLTVL.

In DNA form, the CDR3 reads TGTGCCAGCAGCAAAAGAGCTAGCGGGGGGGCTGTGACCCAGTACTTC. This sequence encodes CASSKRASGGAVTQYF. This chain connects TRBV7-2 to TRBJ2-5; TRBD2 aligns across 12 bases. The CDR3 runs 16 residues. The germline V gene has CDR1 SGHTA and CDR2 FQGNSA. The junction had 11 bases not matched to a gene; V was cut back by 5 bases and J by 7 bases.

The chain is built from TRBV7-9 and TRBJ1-1; D call uncertain. The germline V gene has CDR1 SEHNR and CDR2 FQNEAQ (reference sequence). With 5 bases removed from V and 0 bases from J, the gap between germline ends came to 7 bases. The CDR3 is 13 amino acids. The CDR3 spells CASSGLMNTEAFF. The CDR3 DNA sequence: TGTGCCAGCAGCGGACTTATGAACACTGAAGCTTTCTTT.

This clone was seen a handful of times. The chain carries TRBV9 and TRBJ2-5; 11 nucleotides line up with TRBD1. The V gene's germline CDR1 is SGDLS and CDR2 YYNGEE. Trimming cost V 4 bases and J 3 bases; bases outside gene matches: 8. This CDR3 region has 16 residues. CDR3 amino acids: CASSWGQGGLKETQYF. The DNA for the CDR3 is TGTGCCAGCAGCTGGGGACAGGGGGGACTAAAAGAGACCCAGTACTTC.

The V and J genes are TRBV7-9 and TRBJ2-3; 12 positions match TRBD2. The trim removed 5 bases at V and 2 bases at J, leaving 14 bases unmatched. The CDR3 covers 19 residues. Germline values: CDR1 SEHNR, CDR2 FQNEAQ (reference sequence). The CDR3 nucleotides read TGTGCCAGCAGCCCGCGGACTAGCGGGGCCCCTATTGCCACAGATACGCAGTATTTT. It codes for CASSPRTSGAPIATDTQYF.

The V and J genes are TRBV7-6 and TRBJ2-5, with D perhaps TRBD2 (6 bases). The CDR3 runs 14 residues. V shed 5 bases and J shed 2 bases, with 12 bases lying between them. Germline V gives CDR1 SGHVS, CDR2 FNYEAQ. The CDR3 nucleotides read TGTGCCAGCAGCCCCCAGGGAGGACAAGAGACCCAGTACTTC. It is translated as CASSPQGGQETQYF.